Reported below is one T cell receptor (beta chain). The count of this clonotype is one. This receptor's antigen is unknown. Per-nucleotide qualities are absent, and no much larger clonotype sits a single base away. One read amounts to weak evidence. Genomic DNA served as template for TCR beta VDJ combination and CDR3 sequence profiling. TCR repertoire sequencing was run on an Illumina HiSeq 2000. Concerning the study's data processing: Repertoires were assessed using TRBV/TRBJ rearrangement plots, CDR3 size and DJ length profiles, and Simpson's diversity index. The immunodominant clone was defined as the most abundant DNA sequence in deep sequencing data. CDR3 amino acid sequences were screened for sharing across subjects and were compared with published repertoires and the VDJdb database. TCRdb itself trimmed the public reads at Q25 with fastp, ran MiXCR and retained productive beta chains. Records with the same CDR3 protein are collapsed into one entry carrying the most frequent genes and DNA. V and J calls and clone size were set by TCRdb, not the authors. This sample has approximately 250,000 distinct CDR3 sequences in its table, and approximately 80% of those were observed once. The ten largest clonotypes hold approximately 40% of the sample.

Expansion of CD8+CD57+ cells had been shown by flow cytometry in the patients chosen for sequencing. Every patient had severe acquired aplastic anemia, diagnosed using the International Study of Aplastic Anemia and Agranulocytosis and Camitta criteria. No patient had received any therapy when blood was sampled. In this study, sorted CD4+ and CD8+ T cells from the blood of healthy subjects and of severe aplastic anemia patients had their TCR repertoires deep-sequenced. Patients were enrolled under clinicaltrials.gov protocols 00001620, 01623167, 00001397, 00071045, 00081523 and 00961064 in the USA. Ficoll-Paque density gradient centrifugation was used to isolate peripheral blood mononuclear cells. Before DNA extraction, CD4+ and CD8+ T cells were sorted by FACS or by magnetic beads. The CDR3 spans 13 residues, from the cysteine through the phenylalanine. The DNA shown is the 39-base CDR3, in frame from base 1. Trimming removed 7 bases from V and 3 bases from J, leaving 12 bases between the germline ends. Based on the germline V gene, the CDR1 and CDR2 sequences are KGHDR and SFDVKD.

The sample belongs to a study of CD8+CD57+ T cells in acquired aplastic anemia (dated by TCRdb to 2016 to 2019). For the wider study: On average, sorted CD4+ and CD8+ cells yielded around 3.4 ug of extracted DNA, with a range of about 0.17 to 27.4 ug. A CD8+CD57+ expansion meant a frequency higher than the mean frequency seen in healthy subjects. Paper-wide results and their limitations: Around 30 CD8+ CDR3 sequences were found to be shared between patients and controls, but these sequences appeared to be highly expressed in patients and within the immunodominant clones of the patients. Between patients and healthy controls, no significant difference in CD8+ Simpson's diversity was found (P=0.060).

The receptor comes from a human donor with aplastic anemia. In this chain, TRBV24-1 is recombined with TRBJ2-7; there is no confident call for the D gene. Sequenced sample: sorted CD4+, CD8+, or CD8+CD57+ T cells (not recorded which) from PBMCs. CDR3 loop: CATSSGPSYEQYF. The DNA reads as follows: TGTGCCACCAGCAGTGGCCCGAGCTACGAGCAGTACTTC.